This TCR beta chain is from a study of OX40 agonist ivuxolimab in advanced cancers. Overall study results and limits: Clonal expansion in partial responders at 0.1-3.0 mg/kg ranked among the lowest.

In regard to this clone: The antigen is undetermined.

With 10 bases removed from V and 4 bases from J, the gap between germline ends came to 13 bases. Germline CDR1 and CDR2: ENHRY and SYGVKD. This CDR3 spans 12 amino acids. The table came from immunoSEQ multiplex PCR; TCRdb's copy has only in-frame clones and leaves some out. The table includes roughly 120,000 clones, about 90% detected once. This sample comprised CD4+ or CD8+ T cells sorted from blood, obtained in a trial of the OX40 agonist ivuxolimab. The TCR originated in an adult with an advanced solid tumor such as melanoma, head and neck, liver or kidney cancer. The chain is built from TRBV10-3 and TRBJ1-1; no firm D call. The CDR3 loop is CATATDLTEAFF. The CDR3, as DNA: TGTGCCACCGCTACAGATCTCACTGAAGCTTTCTTT.